This entry is about one TCR beta chain. The data stem from a study of CD8+ T cells in alopecia areata. Turning to the study itself: Tofacitinib therapy took 6 to 18 months; 6 months off drug came after.

Germline V gene sequence: CDR1 SGDLS, CDR2 YYNGEE. Trimming took 0 bases from V and 5 from J; bases not matched to a gene: 6. There are 17 residues in the CDR3. Reverse transcription of extracted RNA yielded cDNA, which provided the sequencing template. Data came from immunoSEQ multiplex PCR; TCRdb stores just in-frame clones and leaves some out. In the table there are approximately 150,000 clones, around 50% of which are singletons. The researchers isolated CD4+ and CD8+ T cells from PBMCs by sorting. Material for sequencing was CD4+ T cells sorted from blood. This clonotype originated in a human donor with alopecia areata. This chain uses TRBV9 with TRBJ2-5; 14 bases fit TRBD2. The CDR3 spells CASSVGGLAGALETQYF. The CDR3, as DNA: TGTGCCAGCAGCGTAGGGGGACTAGCGGGAGCGTTGGAGACCCAGTACTTC.